A few counts support the clone carrying this TCR beta chain. Its antigen is currently unknown. A template switching step contributed a universal primer site, while unique molecular identifiers were present in the cDNA. TCRdb itself ran the 5' RACE reads through MiXCR, one entry per CDR3 protein. The repertoire consists of 690,000 or so distinct CDR3 sequences, with 8.6% occurring once and the leading ten covering around 0.95%. CDR1 MGHDK and CDR2 SYGVNS come from the germline V gene. The CDR3 covers 17 residues. The J segment lost 4 bases and the V segment lost 6 bases, leaving 11 bases of the junction unmatched. This sample was taken from a study of identical twins. Findings of the study overall: Out-of-frame alpha sequences shared between twins exhibited an excess of low generation probability. Conclusions leaned on cross-sectional statistical analysis and did not track the same donors over time.

This sample also appeared in a second study, on yellow fever vaccine responses in identical twins.

The chain combines TRBV25-1 with TRBJ2-5; 13 nucleotides line up with TRBD2. The TCR was taken from a woman aged 18-30 years in good health. The sample taken for sequencing was PBMCs. The DNA for the CDR3 is TGTGCCAGCAGCGGACTAGCGGGAGTAACGAGAAGAGAGACCCAGTACTTC. Its translation: CASSGLAGVTRRETQYF.